The present entry profiles one T cell receptor beta chain with its context. TCRbeta library construction was performed incorporating unique molecular identifiers. TCRdb reprocessed the PCR reads with MiXCR, giving one entry per CDR3 protein. Of around 200,000 distinct CDR3 sequences in the sample, roughly 9% were seen once. This sample is part of a study of T-cell reconstitution after alpha-beta-depleted transplantation in children. This TCR was sampled from a human donor who donated a stem cell graft to a child with acute lymphoblastic leukemia. The sequences come from PBMCs from the stem cell graft donor, collected from the stem cell graft.

CDR3 sequence: CASSQSGGWNTDTQYF. The CDR3 DNA reads TGCGCCAGCAGCCAAAGCGGGGGATGGAACACAGATACGCAGTATTTT. This chain connects TRBV4-3 to TRBJ2-3, with 8 bases matching TRBD2. The junction had 6 bases not matched to a gene; V was cut back by 2 bases and J by 2 bases. The length of the CDR3 is 16 residues. Germline V gene sequence: CDR1 LGHNA, CDR2 YSLEER.